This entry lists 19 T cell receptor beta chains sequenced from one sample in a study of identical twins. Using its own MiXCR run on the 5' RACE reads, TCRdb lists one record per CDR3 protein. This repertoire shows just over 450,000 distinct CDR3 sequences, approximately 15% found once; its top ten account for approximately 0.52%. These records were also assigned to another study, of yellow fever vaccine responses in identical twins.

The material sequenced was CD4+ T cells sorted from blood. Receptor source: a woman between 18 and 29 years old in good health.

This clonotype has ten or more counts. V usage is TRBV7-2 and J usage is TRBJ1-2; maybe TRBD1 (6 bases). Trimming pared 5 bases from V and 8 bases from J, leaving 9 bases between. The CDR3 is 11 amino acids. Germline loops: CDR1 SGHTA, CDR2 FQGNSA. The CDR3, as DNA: TGTGCCAGCAGCGGACAGTTAGGCTACACCTTC. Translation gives CASSGQLGYTF.

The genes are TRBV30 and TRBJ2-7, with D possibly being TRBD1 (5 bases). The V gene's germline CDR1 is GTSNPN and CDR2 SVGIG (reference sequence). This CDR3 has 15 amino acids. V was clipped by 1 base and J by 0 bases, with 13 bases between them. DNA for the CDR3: TGTGCCTGGAGTGGTCACAGGTCGAGCTCCTACGAGCAGTACTTC. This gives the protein CAWSGHRSSSYEQYF.

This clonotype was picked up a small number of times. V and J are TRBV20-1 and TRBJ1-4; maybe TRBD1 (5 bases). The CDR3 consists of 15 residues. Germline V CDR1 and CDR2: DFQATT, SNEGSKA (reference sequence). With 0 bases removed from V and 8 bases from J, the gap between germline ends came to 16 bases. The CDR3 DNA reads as TGCAGTGCTAGAGATGGGGCAGGGAAGGAAGAAAAACTGTTTTTT. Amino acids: CSARDGAGKEEKLFF.

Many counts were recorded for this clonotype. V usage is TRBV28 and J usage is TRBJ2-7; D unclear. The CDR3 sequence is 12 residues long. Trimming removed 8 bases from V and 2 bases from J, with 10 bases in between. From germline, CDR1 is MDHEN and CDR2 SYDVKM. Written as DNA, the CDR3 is TGTGCCAGCGAGGATAGCACCTACGAGCAGTACTTC. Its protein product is CASEDSTYEQYF.

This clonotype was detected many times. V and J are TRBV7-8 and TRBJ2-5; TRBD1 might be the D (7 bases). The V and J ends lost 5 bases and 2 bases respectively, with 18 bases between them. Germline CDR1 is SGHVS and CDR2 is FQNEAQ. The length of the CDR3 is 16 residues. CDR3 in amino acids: CASSPVAGGKQETQYF. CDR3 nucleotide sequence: TGTGCCAGCAGCCCAGTAGCAGGGGGGAAGCAAGAGACCCAGTACTTC.

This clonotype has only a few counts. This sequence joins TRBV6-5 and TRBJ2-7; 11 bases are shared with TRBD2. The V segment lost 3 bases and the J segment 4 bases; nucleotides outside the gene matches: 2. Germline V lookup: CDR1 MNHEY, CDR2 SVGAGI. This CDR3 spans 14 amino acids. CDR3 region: CASSYRLAGYEQYF. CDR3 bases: TGTGCCAGCAGTTATAGACTAGCGGGATACGAGCAGTACTTC.

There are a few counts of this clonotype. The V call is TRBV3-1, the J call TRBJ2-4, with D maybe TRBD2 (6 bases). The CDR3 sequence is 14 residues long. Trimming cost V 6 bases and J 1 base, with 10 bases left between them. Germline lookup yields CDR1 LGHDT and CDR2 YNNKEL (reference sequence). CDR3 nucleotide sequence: TGTGCCAGCAGGCCGGAGGGGGCCAAAAACATTCAGTACTTC. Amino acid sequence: CASRPEGAKNIQYF.

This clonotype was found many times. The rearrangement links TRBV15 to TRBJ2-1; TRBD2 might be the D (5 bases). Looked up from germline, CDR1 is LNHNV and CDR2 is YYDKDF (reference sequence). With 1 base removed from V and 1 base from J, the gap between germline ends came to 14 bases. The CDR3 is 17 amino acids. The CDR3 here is CATSRGEGGFSYNEQFF. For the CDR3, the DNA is TGTGCCACCAGCAGAGGAGAGGGTGGTTTTTCCTACAATGAGCAGTTCTTC.

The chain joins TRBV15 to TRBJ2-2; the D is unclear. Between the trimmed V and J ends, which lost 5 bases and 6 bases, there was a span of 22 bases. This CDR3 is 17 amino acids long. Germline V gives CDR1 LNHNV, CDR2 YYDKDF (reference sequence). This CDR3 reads CATSGDGGHHAPGELFF. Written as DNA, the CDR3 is TGTGCCACCAGCGGGGATGGTGGCCACCATGCCCCCGGGGAGCTGTTTTTT.

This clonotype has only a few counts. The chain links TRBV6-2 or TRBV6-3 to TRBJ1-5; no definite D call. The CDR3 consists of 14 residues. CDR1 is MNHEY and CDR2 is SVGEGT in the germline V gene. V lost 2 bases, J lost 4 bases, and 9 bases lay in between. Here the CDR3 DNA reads TGTGCCAGCAGTTACGGGCTACAAAATCAGCCCCAGCATTTT. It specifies CASSYGLQNQPQHF.

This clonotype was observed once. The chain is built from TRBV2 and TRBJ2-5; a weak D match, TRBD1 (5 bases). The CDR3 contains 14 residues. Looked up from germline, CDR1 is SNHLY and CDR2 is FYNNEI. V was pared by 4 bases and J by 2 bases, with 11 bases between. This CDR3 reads CASSGRTYQETQYF. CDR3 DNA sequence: TGTGCCAGCAGTGGTAGGACATATCAAGAGACCCAGTACTTC.

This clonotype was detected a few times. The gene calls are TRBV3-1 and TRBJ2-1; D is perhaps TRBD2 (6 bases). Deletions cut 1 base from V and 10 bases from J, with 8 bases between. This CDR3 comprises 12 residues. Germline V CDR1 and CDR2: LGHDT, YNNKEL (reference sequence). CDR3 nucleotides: TGTGCCAGCAGCCAAGCTAGCGTCGAGCAGTTCTTC. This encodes CASSQASVEQFF.

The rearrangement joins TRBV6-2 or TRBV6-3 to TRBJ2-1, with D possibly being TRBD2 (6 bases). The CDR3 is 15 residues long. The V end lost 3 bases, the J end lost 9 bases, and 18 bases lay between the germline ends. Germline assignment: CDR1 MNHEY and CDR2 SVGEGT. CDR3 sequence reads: CASSYTGGAPTEQFF. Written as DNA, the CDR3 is TGTGCCAGCAGTTATACTGGCGGGGCCCCCACTGAGCAGTTCTTC.

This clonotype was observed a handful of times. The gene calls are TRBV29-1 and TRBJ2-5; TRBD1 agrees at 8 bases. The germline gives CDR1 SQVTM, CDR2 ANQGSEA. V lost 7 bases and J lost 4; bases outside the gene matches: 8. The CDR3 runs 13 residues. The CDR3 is CSAGQGGRETQYF. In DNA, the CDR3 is TGCAGCGCCGGACAGGGTGGGCGAGAGACCCAGTACTTC.

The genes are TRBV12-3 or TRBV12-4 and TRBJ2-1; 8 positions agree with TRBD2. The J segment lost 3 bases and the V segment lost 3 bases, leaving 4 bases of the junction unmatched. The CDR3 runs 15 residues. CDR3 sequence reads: CASSFGAGGYNEQFF. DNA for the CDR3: TGTGCCAGCAGTTTTGGGGCGGGGGGCTACAATGAGCAGTTCTTC.

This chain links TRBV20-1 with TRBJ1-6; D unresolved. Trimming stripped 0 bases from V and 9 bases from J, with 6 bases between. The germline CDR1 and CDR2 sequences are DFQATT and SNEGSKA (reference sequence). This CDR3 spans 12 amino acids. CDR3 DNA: TGCAGTGCTAGAGATACGGTTTCACCCCTCCACTTT. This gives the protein CSARDTVSPLHF.

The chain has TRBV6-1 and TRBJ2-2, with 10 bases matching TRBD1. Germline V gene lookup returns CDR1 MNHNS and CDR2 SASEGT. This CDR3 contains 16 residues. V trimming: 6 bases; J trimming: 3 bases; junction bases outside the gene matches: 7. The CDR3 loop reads CASSWTGGGHTGELFF. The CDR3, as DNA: TGTGCCAGCAGCTGGACAGGGGGGGGACACACCGGGGAGCTGTTTTTT.

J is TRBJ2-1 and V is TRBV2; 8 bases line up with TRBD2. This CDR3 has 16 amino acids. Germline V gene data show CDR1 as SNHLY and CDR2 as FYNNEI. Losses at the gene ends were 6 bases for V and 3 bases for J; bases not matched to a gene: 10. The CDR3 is CASRSVAGRRYNEQFF. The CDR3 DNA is TGTGCCAGCAGATCGGTAGCGGGGCGCCGCTACAATGAGCAGTTCTTC.

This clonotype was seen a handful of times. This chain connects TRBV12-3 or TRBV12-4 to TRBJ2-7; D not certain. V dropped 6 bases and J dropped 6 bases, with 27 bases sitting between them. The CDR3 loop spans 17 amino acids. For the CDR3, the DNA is TGTGCCAGCAGGGGAACTGGTAACGACTCTCGTCGGAGCGAGCAGTACTTC. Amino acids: CASRGTGNDSRRSEQYF.